This entry describes one T cell receptor (beta chain). Its antigen is undetermined. With the read ending 3 residues before the CDR3 end, the germline J gene is used to fill in that end. This sample stems from a study of Tregs in tolerant kidney transplant recipients. Findings and caveats of the study: Biological reproducibility was not directly addressed in this study.

The assay was immunoSEQ multiplex PCR, and TCRdb's table has in-frame clones only and misses some. Seen in this sample are tens of thousands of clones; the ten most common clones hold approximately 0.78%. Trimming pared 0 bases from V and 4 bases from J, leaving 10 bases between. Germline CDR1 and CDR2: SGHRS and YFSETQ. The CDR3 runs 15 residues. Thawed PBMCs were FACS-sorted into unstimulated CD4+CD25+CD127- regulatory T cells, CD4+CD25- non-regulatory cells, CD4 and CD8 cells. The sample in question was CD4+ T cells from blood, obtained before the transplant. The chain uses TRBV5-1 and TRBJ2-2; the D gene is possibly TRBD1 (6 bases). This sequence was found in a human donor who received a combined kidney and bone marrow transplant. The sequenced CDR3 bases are TGCGCCAGCAGCTTGGAAGGGGGTAGCACCGGGGAG. Residues: CASSLEGGSTGE. The entire CDR3 protein reads CASSLEGGSTGELFF.